The 16 T cell receptor beta chains below were found in one sample sequenced in a study of OX40 agonist ivuxolimab in advanced cancers. Profiled with immunoSEQ multiplex PCR; TCRdb holds only in-frame clones, not every one. Of about 22,000 clones listed, roughly 93% are singletons. The input for sequencing was CD4+ or CD8+ T cells sorted from blood, taken in a trial of the OX40 agonist ivuxolimab. The receptors were sampled from an adult with an advanced solid tumor such as melanoma, head and neck, liver or kidney cancer.

The rearrangement joins TRBV7-2 to TRBJ2-5; 8 positions match TRBD2. The length of the CDR3 is 15 residues. Losses at the gene ends were 3 bases for V and 4 bases for J; bases not matched to a gene: 7. Germline CDR1 SGHTA, CDR2 FQGNSA. The CDR3 DNA follows: TGTGCCAGCAGCTTTAGCGGGGCCAGGGGAGAGACCCAGTACTTC. Residues: CASSFSGARGETQYF.

The chain combines TRBV27 with TRBJ1-4; D remains ambiguous. This CDR3 contains 14 residues. The ends were cut back, 6 bases at V and 1 base at J, with 9 bases in the middle. In germline, CDR1 is MNHEY, CDR2 SMNVEV (reference sequence). The CDR3 loop reads CASRLAGTNEKLFF. For the CDR3, the DNA is TGTGCCAGCAGGCTGGCAGGAACTAATGAAAAACTGTTTTTT.

This chain uses TRBV19 with TRBJ2-1; D is possibly TRBD1 or TRBD2 (5 bases each). Germline V gene lookup returns CDR1 LNHDA and CDR2 SQIVND (reference sequence). The CDR3 totals 16 residues. V lost 4 bases to trimming and J lost 7 bases, with 20 bases between them. The CDR3 is CASSKTGAPGANEQFF. The CDR3 nucleotides are TGTGCCAGTAGTAAAACCGGGGCTCCCGGTGCTAATGAGCAGTTCTTC.

V and J are TRBV7-2 and TRBJ1-2, with unresolved D. This CDR3 comprises 14 residues. Trimming removed 3 bases from V and 3 bases from J, with 11 bases in between. Germline V gene data show CDR1 as SGHTA and CDR2 as FQGNSA. CDR3 protein: CASSFTWVDYGYTF. The CDR3 DNA follows: TGTGCCAGCAGCTTTACGTGGGTTGACTATGGCTACACCTTC.

The V and J genes are TRBV10-3 and TRBJ2-7; the D gene could be TRBD1 or TRBD2 (5 bases each). There are 15 residues in the CDR3. Germline CDR1 reads ENHRY; CDR2 reads SYGVKD. Deletions cut 0 bases from V and 4 bases from J, with 13 bases between. The CDR3 DNA reads as TGTGCCATCAGTGAGTCCAGCAGGGAGACGTACGAGCAGTACTTC. Translating gives CAISESSRETYEQYF.

This clone was seen a single time. V gene TRBV27 combines with J gene TRBJ2-5; D tentatively fits TRBD1 or TRBD2 (5 bases each). V was shortened by 9 bases and J by 5 bases, with 25 bases between the two germline ends. CDR3 size: 16 residues. Germline V gives CDR1 MNHEY, CDR2 SMNVEV (reference sequence). This CDR3 reads CASASSGTELWETQYF. CDR3 bases: TGTGCCAGTGCTTCCTCCGGGACCGAGCTTTGGGAGACCCAGTACTTC.

V usage is TRBV7-9 and J usage is TRBJ2-7; D not resolved. This CDR3 has 13 residues. CDR1 SEHNR and CDR2 FQNEAQ come from the germline V gene (reference sequence). V lost 4 bases and J 3 bases, leaving 10 bases between the germline ends. CDR3 DNA: TGTGCCAGCAGCTCTCTACTCGGCTACGAGCAGTACTTC. Its translation is CASSSLLGYEQYF.

The genes are TRBV30 and TRBJ1-4, with D possibly matching TRBD1 (5 bases). The CDR3 totals 13 residues. Per germline, CDR1 GTSNPN and CDR2 SVGIG (reference sequence). V was shortened by 3 bases and J by 12 bases, with 17 bases between the two germline ends. DNA of the CDR3: TGTGCCTGGAGAGCAGGCACTACGGGGGAACTGTTTTTT. Residues: CAWRAGTTGELFF.

The V call is TRBV4-3, the J call TRBJ2-3; D is unclear. CDR1 is LGHNA and CDR2 is YSLEER in the germline V gene. The CDR3 is made up of 17 amino acids. V was trimmed by 0 bases and J by 4 bases, leaving 17 bases between them. CDR3 protein: CASSQDIATDSADTQYF. The DNA of the CDR3 is TGCGCCAGCAGCCAAGATATTGCCACTGATTCTGCAGATACGCAGTATTTT.

The V and J genes are TRBV10-2 and TRBJ2-1; 12 nucleotides agree with TRBD2. Per the germline V gene, CDR1 is WSHSY and CDR2 is SAAADI. With 2 bases clipped from V and 10 bases from J, the junction kept 9 bases outside the gene matches. The CDR3 has 16 residues. This CDR3 reads CASSELGLAGSGEQFF. In DNA form, the CDR3 reads TGCGCCAGCAGTGAGCTCGGACTAGCGGGATCAGGGGAGCAGTTCTTC.

This clone was picked up one time. The chain links TRBV11-3 to TRBJ2-5; D possibly uses TRBD1 or TRBD2 (5 bases each). This CDR3 is 15 amino acids long. Germline V lookup: CDR1 SGHNT, CDR2 YENEEA. V gave up 5 bases and J gave up 2 bases, with 15 bases separating them. The CDR3 DNA sequence: TGTGCCAGCAGCCCACGGGACGGTTCGCAAGAGACCCAGTACTTC. As protein: CASSPRDGSQETQYF.

The chain couples TRBV13 to TRBJ2-7; D might be TRBD1 (6 bases). The V gene's germline CDR1 is PRHDT and CDR2 FYEKMQ (reference sequence). V was pared by 3 bases and J by 5 bases, with 11 bases between. The CDR3 runs 13 residues. The CDR3 loop is CASSFPRTDEQYF. Here the CDR3 DNA reads TGTGCCAGCAGCTTTCCACGGACAGACGAGCAGTACTTC.

This clone was picked up one time. The chain uses TRBV12-5 and TRBJ2-5; D gene uncertain. The CDR3 is 18 amino acids. The germline V and J ends were trimmed by 2 bases and 2 bases, with 21 bases remaining between them. Germline CDR1 LGHNT, CDR2 FRNRAP. The CDR3: CASGLTRHHTYPQETQYF. The CDR3 bases are TGTGCTAGTGGTTTGACCCGACACCACACATACCCGCAAGAGACCCAGTACTTC.

This chain joins TRBV11-3 and TRBJ1-3; 11 bases line up with TRBD1. Per the germline V gene, CDR1 is SGHNT and CDR2 is YENEEA. CDR3 length: 16 residues. V lost 6 bases, J lost 2 bases, and 6 bases stayed unmatched. The DNA of the CDR3 is TGTGCCAGCAGTCCAGGACAGGGGGCGACTGGAAACACCATATATTTT. Its translation: CASSPGQGATGNTIYF.

V gene TRBV5-1 combines with J gene TRBJ2-5, with a possible D match to TRBD2 (6 bases). Per germline, CDR1 SGHRS and CDR2 YFSETQ. Between the trimmed V and J ends, which lost 4 bases and 5 bases, there was a span of 12 bases. The CDR3 runs to 13 residues. In nucleotides, the CDR3 is TGCGCCAGCAGCCTGGACCTAGCGGAGACCCAGTACTTC. Amino acids: CASSLDLAETQYF.

V and J are TRBV6-1 and TRBJ1-6; 12 bases align to TRBD1. CDR1 and CDR2 from the germline V gene are MNHNS and SASEGT. CDR3 length equals 18 residues. Trimming at V came to 4 bases and at J to 7 bases, leaving 11 bases not matched to a gene. The CDR3 loop is CASSGKGQGAIGNSPLHF. CDR3 nucleotide sequence: TGTGCCAGCAGTGGGAAGGGACAGGGGGCTATAGGGAATTCACCCCTCCACTTT.